This T cell receptor (beta chain) was captured by sequencing in a study of blood T cells in healthy people across ages. Regarding the study as a whole: The study could not conclusively compare naive and antigen-experienced cells, given its unsorted PBMCs. Diversity estimates from one million T cells were considered underestimates.

As regards this clonotype: The antigen remains undetermined.

A second PCR, run for roughly 7 to 12 cycles, used a sample-barcoded 5' primer plus a J-beta primer mix. TCRdb used MiXCR to reprocess the 5' RACE reads, holding one entry per CDR3 protein. The sample holds hundreds of thousands of distinct CDR3 sequences, around 42% seen once. The donors, all healthy, were Caucasians living in Russia, aged about 6 to 90. Trimming pared 7 bases from V and 5 bases from J, leaving 11 bases between. Germline CDR1 reads SNHLY; CDR2 reads FYNNEI. The CDR3 runs 13 residues. The sample was blood. The source of this sequence is a man aged 55 to 70 in good health. The chain carries TRBV2 and TRBJ2-2; D might be TRBD2 (5 bases). CDR3 coding DNA: TGTGCCAGCATGAGGGAGCGAACCGGGGAGCTGTTTTTT. This gives the protein CASMRERTGELFF.